This TCR beta chain emerged from a study of blood T cell repertoires in COVID-19. V lost 8 bases to trimming and J lost 3 bases, with 10 bases between them. The CDR3 is 13 amino acids. CDR1 is LNHNV and CDR2 is YYDKDF in the germline V gene (reference sequence). Assay used: immunoSEQ multiplex PCR; TCRdb lists only in-frame clones, some missing. The sample yields approximately 500,000 clones, 89% seen once. Seattle's enrolled individuals joined amid active infection and were then monitored longitudinally. This clone was detected only once. The specimen sequenced was peripheral blood. The rearrangement links TRBV15 to TRBJ2-2; D is unresolved. The TCR originated in a man younger than 35 with COVID-19, enrolled during active disease. The CDR3 DNA sequence: TGTGCCACCGGAACTACCTACACCGGGGAGCTGTTTTTT. As protein: CATGTTYTGELFF.